Below are 14 T cell receptor beta chains sequenced from a single sample in a study of vaccination and CD4 T cells after COVID-19. As to treatment: roughly ten-day PBMC culture with coronavirus spike peptide pools or control peptides (ViraFEST assay). An Oncomine TCR Beta short-read assay was used to sequence the DNA from cultured CD4+ T cells. MiXCR, applied by TCRdb to the PCR reads, yields one record per CDR3 protein. The data show about 16,000 distinct CDR3 sequences, less than 55% seen once. Their cognate antigens are unknown. What was sequenced was CD4+ T cells from blood, cultured in vitro. These receptors all come from a human donor who had recovered from COVID-19.

The rearrangement links TRBV7-9 to TRBJ2-5; the D gene is possibly TRBD2 (6 bases). The V end was cut by 6 bases, the J end by 2 bases, with 13 bases between. Germline CDR1 and CDR2: SEHNR and FQNEAQ (reference sequence). This CDR3 is 14 amino acids long. CDR3 amino acids: CASRAGRKQETQYF. The DNA for the CDR3 is TGTGCCAGCAGGGCGGGACGGAAACAAGAGACCCAGTACTTC.

Notes on this clonotype: A junction end diverges from the germline sequence, so it may reflect a read error. This chain joins TRBV20-1 and TRBJ1-2, with TRBD1 identical over 7 bases. From germline, CDR1 is DFQATT and CDR2 SNEGSKA (reference sequence). The CDR3 totals 13 residues. CDR3 amino acids: CSAPGTANYGHTF. The CDR3 DNA reads TGCAGTGCTCCTGGGACAGCTAACTATGGCCACACCTTC.

The gene calls are TRBV19 and TRBJ1-6, with 11 bases that match TRBD1. CDR3 length: 14 amino acids. V was pared by 5 bases and J by 6 bases, with 0 bases of the junction left unmatched. Germline loops: CDR1 LNHDA, CDR2 SQIVND (reference sequence). CDR3 amino acids: CASSGTGGNSPLHF. Written as DNA, the CDR3 is TGTGCCAGTAGTGGGACAGGGGGTAATTCACCCCTCCACTTT.

This clonotype has a handful of counts. The V gene is TRBV5-5, the J gene TRBJ2-5, with a tentative D call TRBD1 (6 bases). Germline-derived CDR1 and CDR2 are SGHKS and YYEKEE (reference sequence). The CDR3 sequence is 14 residues long. The V and J ends lost 4 bases and 5 bases respectively, with 15 bases between them. The CDR3 region is CASSSRTVPETQYF. The DNA for the CDR3 is TGTGCCAGCAGCAGCAGGACAGTCCCCGAGACCCAGTACTTC.

V and J are TRBV4-3 and TRBJ2-3; 8 bases agree with TRBD2. Germline V gives CDR1 LGHNA, CDR2 YSLEER. The CDR3 runs 16 residues. The junction had 4 bases not matched to a gene; V was cut back by 1 base and J by 1 base. CDR3: CASSQGSAGGTDTQYF. For the CDR3, the DNA is TGCGCCAGCAGCCAAGGGTCAGCGGGAGGCACAGATACGCAGTATTTT.

This chain links TRBV5-4 with TRBJ2-5; D unclear. Germline assignment: CDR1 SGHNT and CDR2 YYREEE (reference sequence). The V end was cut by 4 bases, the J end by 7 bases, with 14 bases between. This CDR3 contains 13 residues. The CDR3 DNA sequence: TGTGCCAGCAGCACGGACCAAGGAAGGACCCAGTACTTC. Its translation: CASSTDQGRTQYF.

CDR3 coding DNA: TGCAGTGCGTGGACGGGGTTCGGCGGCTACACCTTC. Encoded protein: CSAWTGFGGYTF. This chain joins TRBV20-1 and TRBJ1-2; D remains unclear. Looked up from germline, CDR1 is DFQATT and CDR2 is SNEGSKA (reference sequence). Trimming stripped 6 bases from V and 8 bases from J, with 16 bases between. CDR3 length equals 12 residues.

The rearrangement joins TRBV5-4 to TRBJ2-7; D unclear. V gave up 3 bases and J gave up 3 bases, with 16 bases separating them. Per the germline V gene, CDR1 is SGHNT and CDR2 is YYREEE (reference sequence). The CDR3 has 15 residues. The CDR3 loop is CASSSGALEYYEQYF. The CDR3 bases are TGTGCCAGCAGCTCCGGCGCACTGGAATACTACGAGCAGTACTTC. Full variable domain (remainder filled in from reference TRBV5-4 and TRBJ2-7): ETGVTQSPTHLIKTRGQQVTLRCSSQSGHNTVSWYQQALGQGPQFIFQYYREEENGRGNFPPRFSGLQFPNYSSELNVNALELDDSALYLCASSSGALEYYEQYFGPGTRLTVT.

V is TRBV7-9 and J is TRBJ2-1; the D is unclear. The CDR3 sequence is 15 residues long. Looked up from germline, CDR1 is SEHNR and CDR2 is FQNEAQ (reference sequence). V gave up 1 base and J gave up 5 bases, with 12 bases separating them. The DNA of the CDR3 is TGTGCCAGCAGCTTAGAGCCGCGGCGGAACAATGAGCAGTTCTTC. The encoded protein is CASSLEPRRNNEQFF.

The rearrangement joins TRBV18 to TRBJ1-1, with 7 bases aligning to TRBD1. Germline CDR1 reads KGHSH; CDR2 reads LQKENI. The CDR3 is made up of 16 amino acids. V lost 3 bases to trimming and J lost 5 bases; unmatched junction nucleotides: 12. CDR3 sequence (DNA): TGTGCCAGCTCACCGGGGCCTCGGACAGGATGGACTGAAGCTTTCTTT. Its translation: CASSPGPRTGWTEAFF.

This clonotype is a singleton in its sample. The J gene is TRBJ2-7, the V gene TRBV7-8; 11 nucleotides match TRBD2. CDR1 and CDR2 from the germline V gene are SGHVS and FQNEAQ. V trimming: 5 bases; J trimming: 7 bases; junction bases outside the gene matches: 1. CDR3 size: 12 residues. In nucleotides, the CDR3 is TGTGCCAGCAGCCGACTAGCGGGGGAGCAGTACTTC. It yields the protein CASSRLAGEQYF.

This clonotype was counted a single time. The chain couples TRBV6-5 to TRBJ2-7; 7 nucleotides match TRBD1. Losses at the gene ends were 2 bases for V and 5 bases for J; bases not matched to a gene: 9. This CDR3 contains 15 residues. The V gene's germline CDR1 is MNHEY and CDR2 SVGAGI. CDR3 sequence (DNA): TGTGCCAGCAGTTACAGAGACAGGGAAGGCAACGAGCAGTACTTC. Translated: CASSYRDREGNEQYF.

This clonotype was counted between two and nine times. The CDR3 sequence: CASSEDNRDSTEAFF. In nucleotides, the CDR3 is TGTGCCAGCAGTGAAGATAACCGGGACAGCACTGAAGCTTTCTTT. The gene calls are TRBV25-1 and TRBJ1-1; 7 positions agree with TRBD1. The CDR3 consists of 15 residues. The V gene's germline CDR1 is MGHDK and CDR2 SYGVNS. J lost 4 bases, V lost 2 bases, and 7 bases had no gene match.

A few counts support this clonotype. CDR3 sequence (DNA): TGTGCCATCAGAACCGGGACAAATTCTCCCGAGCAGTACTTC. Amino acids: CAIRTGTNSPEQYF. J is TRBJ2-7 and V is TRBV10-3; tentative D call: TRBD1 (6 bases). The CDR3 is 14 residues long. The germline CDR1 and CDR2 sequences are ENHRY and SYGVKD. The germline V and J ends were trimmed by 6 bases and 6 bases, with 18 bases remaining between them.